This T cell receptor beta chain was identified in a study of T cell responses to AZD1222 COVID-19 vaccine. A word on this clone: The antigen is not known.

Whole-study results and caveats: Only a handful of AZD1222 recipients, roughly 6 in all, had baseline seropositivity. Reports indicate that nearly half of spike-specific TCRs are directed at unmutated variant regions. Clonal diversity was possibly underestimated; the donors were predominantly white British and more often female.

Profiled with immunoSEQ multiplex PCR; TCRdb holds only in-frame clones, not every one. The sample has some 110,000 clones, about 81% seen once. The TCR sequence derives from an adult in good health. The source was peripheral blood, collected on day 0 of AZD1222 vaccination.

The CDR3: CASSQPGVLGYTF. DNA of the CDR3: TGTGCCAGCAGCCAACCAGGGGTTTTGGGCTACACCTTC. The chain couples TRBV6-5 to TRBJ1-2; a possible D gene is TRBD1 (6 bases). The CDR3 has 13 residues. The ends were cut back, 6 bases at V and 8 bases at J, with 16 bases in the middle. Germline V CDR1 and CDR2: MNHEY, SVGAGI.